The entry below describes one T cell receptor beta chain. The source of the sample is a study of CD8 T cells in Susac syndrome. CD8+ and CD4+ T cells taken from blood had their TCR beta sequenced. Negative isolation was used for CD8+ and CD4+ T cells and FACS enrichment for TEMRA cells. Germline CDR1 reads SGHVS; CDR2 reads FQNEAQ. Trimming cost V 4 bases and J 2 bases; bases outside gene matches: 11. The CDR3 runs 17 residues. An amount of RNA that ranged from about 0.45 to 1 ug was reverse transcribed with random hexamers. TCRdb analysed the immunoSEQ multiplex PCR reads with MiXCR anew, one entry per CDR3 protein. This sample has roughly 150,000 distinct CDR3 sequences, with approximately 93% found just once.

The source is a human donor with multiple sclerosis. The material sequenced was CD8+ T cells from PBMCs. This chain connects TRBV7-8 to TRBJ2-3; 8 bases line up with TRBD2. The CDR3 is CASSSPREGIYTDTQYF. The CDR3 nucleotides are TGTGCCAGCAGCTCCCCCCGGGAGGGGATTTACACAGATACGCAGTATTTT.